Each of the 3 T cell receptor beta chains below was sequenced from the same sample in a study of blood T cells in healthy people across ages. Primers used in a second PCR of about 6 to 11 cycles were a sample-barcoded 5' primer and a J-beta primer mix. TCRdb passed the 5' RACE reads through MiXCR, listing each CDR3 protein once. The table shows 1.6 million or so distinct CDR3 sequences, with 30% to 35% occurring only once. The specimen was blood. Every receptor here comes from a woman in her thirties in good health.

The V and J genes are TRBV2 and TRBJ1-2; no reliable D call. The CDR3 sequence is 15 residues long. V was shortened by 0 bases and J by 0 bases, with 8 bases between the two germline ends. CDR1 SNHLY and CDR2 FYNNEI come from the germline V gene. The CDR3 DNA reads TGTGCCAGCAGTGAAGCACGGCTTGCTAACTATGGCTACACCTTC. Translated, it gives CASSEARLANYGYTF.

The V and J genes are TRBV4-2 and TRBJ2-4, with D uncertain. The CDR3 consists of 13 residues. V was trimmed by 4 bases and J by 8 bases, leaving 12 bases between them. Germline CDR1 and CDR2: LGHNA and YNFKEQ. The CDR3 region is CASSLGRWDIQYF. Written as DNA, the CDR3 is TGTGCCAGCAGCCTTGGTAGATGGGACATTCAGTACTTC.

The chain uses TRBV21-1 and TRBJ2-7; TRBD2 was called by the table and not checked on the DNA. TRBV21-1 is assigned pseudogene status. The CDR3 spans 16 residues. The CDR3 spells CASSKWERRDPYEQYF. CDR3 DNA: TGTGCCAGCAGCAAATGGGAGCGGAGGGACCCCTACGAGCAGTACTTC.